This T cell receptor beta chain is from a study of cytomegalovirus exposure and HLA in healthy donors. PCR primers comprised 60 Vbeta and 13 Jbeta primers. Generated by immunoSEQ multiplex PCR, the TCRdb table keeps only in-frame clones and is missing some. This sample's table has tens of thousands of clones. Study-level results: Researchers had no immune exposure information except CMV serostatus available. Later analysis indicated greater clonal expansion among HLA-associated TCR beta chains than among equally common other chains.

V was clipped by 3 bases and J by 3 bases; unmatched bases: 9. The germline CDR1 and CDR2 sequences are MGHRA and YSYEKL. This CDR3 is 16 amino acids long. Worth noting for this clone: Its matching antigen is unknown.

Unrecorded immune exposure was likely among donors, who were nominally healthy when sampled. Sequenced input: PBMCs. This chain connects TRBV4-1 to TRBJ2-7; 9 bases are shared with TRBD2. This sequence originates from a woman in her 40s in good health and CMV-seropositive. The CDR3 nucleotides read TGCGCCAGCAGCCAGACCCCCCAGCGGGAGGACTACGAGCAGTACTTC. Translation gives CASSQTPQREDYEQYF.